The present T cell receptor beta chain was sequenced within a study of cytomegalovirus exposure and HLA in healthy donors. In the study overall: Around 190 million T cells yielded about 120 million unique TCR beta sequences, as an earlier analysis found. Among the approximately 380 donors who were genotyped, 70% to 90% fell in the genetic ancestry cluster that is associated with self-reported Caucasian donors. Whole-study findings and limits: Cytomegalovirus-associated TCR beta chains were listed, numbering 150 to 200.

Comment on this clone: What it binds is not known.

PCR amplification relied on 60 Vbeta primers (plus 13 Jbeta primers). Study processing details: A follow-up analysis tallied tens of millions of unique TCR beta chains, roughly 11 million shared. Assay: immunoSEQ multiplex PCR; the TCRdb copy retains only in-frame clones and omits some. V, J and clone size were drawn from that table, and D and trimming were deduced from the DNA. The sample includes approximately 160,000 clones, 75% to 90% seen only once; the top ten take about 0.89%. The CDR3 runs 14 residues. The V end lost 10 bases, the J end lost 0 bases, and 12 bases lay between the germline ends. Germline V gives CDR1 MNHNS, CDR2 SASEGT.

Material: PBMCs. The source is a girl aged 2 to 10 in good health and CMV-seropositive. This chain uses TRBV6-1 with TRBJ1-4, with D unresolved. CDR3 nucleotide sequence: TGTGCCACCCAAAAAGGAGCAACTAATGAAAAACTGTTTTTT. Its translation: CATQKGATNEKLFF.